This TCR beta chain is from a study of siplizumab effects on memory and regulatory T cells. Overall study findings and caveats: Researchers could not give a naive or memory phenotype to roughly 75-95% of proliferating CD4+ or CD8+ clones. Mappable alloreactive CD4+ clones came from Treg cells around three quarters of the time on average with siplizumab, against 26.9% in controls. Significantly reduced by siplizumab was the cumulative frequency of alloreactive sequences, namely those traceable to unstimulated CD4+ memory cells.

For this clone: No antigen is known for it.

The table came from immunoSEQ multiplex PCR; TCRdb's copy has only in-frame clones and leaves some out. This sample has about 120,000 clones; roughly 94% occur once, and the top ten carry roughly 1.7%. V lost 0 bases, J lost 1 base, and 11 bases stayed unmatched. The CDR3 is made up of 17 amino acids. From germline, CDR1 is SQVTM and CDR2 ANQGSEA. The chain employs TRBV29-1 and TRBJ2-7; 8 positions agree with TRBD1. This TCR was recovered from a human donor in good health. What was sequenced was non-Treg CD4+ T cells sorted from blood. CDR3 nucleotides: TGCAGCGTTGAAGACCGAGGACAGGGAGAGAGGTCCTACGAGCAGTACTTC. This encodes CSVEDRGQGERSYEQYF.